Following are 8 T cell receptor beta chains from one sample sequenced in a study of regulatory T cells in long-lasting Graves disease. Documented time point: persistent/refractory GD, antithyroid drugs over 5 years with positive TRAb. Construction of the TCR library relied on RNA isolated from PBMCs. HTBI primers from iRepertoire and Arm-PCR of CDR3 regions yielded the TCR beta libraries. TCRdb reprocessed the multiplex PCR reads via MiXCR and lists one record per CDR3 protein. Of approximately 360,000 distinct CDR3 sequences listed, about 23% are singletons. The sequencing used peripheral blood mononuclear cells (PBMCs), collected when the disease was refractory, from a patient treated with antithyroid drugs. Receptors were obtained from a woman between 40 and 55 years old with Graves disease.

This clonotype was recorded many times. The chain has TRBV27 and TRBJ2-7; 7 bases map to TRBD2. The CDR3 has 15 residues. The germline V gene has CDR1 MNHEY and CDR2 SMNVEV (reference sequence). J lost 3 bases, V lost 3 bases, and 8 bases had no gene match. In DNA form, the CDR3 reads TGTGCCAGCAGTTTCTCTAGCGGAACTTACTACGAGCAGTACTTC. It specifies CASSFSSGTYYEQYF.

This clonotype was observed at least ten times. The CDR3 nucleotides read TGTGCCAGCAGAACCGGGACCCTATACGAGCAGTACTTC. Amino acids: CASRTGTLYEQYF. The rearrangement links TRBV6-1 to TRBJ2-7; perhaps D is TRBD1 or TRBD2 (5 bases each). The CDR3 is 13 residues long. Looked up from germline, CDR1 is MNHNS and CDR2 is SASEGT. Trimming took 6 bases from V and 4 from J, leaving 13 bases between them.

This clonotype appeared many times. V usage is TRBV2 and J usage is TRBJ2-5; 10 bases map to TRBD2. Germline V gene data show CDR1 as SNHLY and CDR2 as FYNNEI. The CDR3 has 15 residues. The ends lost 2 bases at V and 10 bases at J; junction bases unmatched: 10. This chain's CDR3 is CASSEPNLAGVGQYF. The CDR3 region has the DNA TGTGCCAGCAGTGAACCCAACCTAGCGGGAGTCGGCCAGTACTTC.

This sequence joins TRBV9 and TRBJ2-6; D is unclear. V lost 0 bases and J 2 bases, leaving 9 bases between the germline ends. CDR3 length equals 16 residues. CDR1 and CDR2 from the germline V gene are SGDLS and YYNGEE. CDR3 coding DNA: TGTGCCAGCAGCGTAGGCCCGTACACTGGGGCCAACGTCCTGACTTTC. Its protein is CASSVGPYTGANVLTF.

The J gene is TRBJ1-6, the V gene TRBV7-3, with no clear D. V shed 0 bases and J shed 5 bases, with 8 bases lying between them. CDR1 and CDR2 from the germline V gene are SGHTA and FQGTGA. The CDR3 extends over 15 amino acids. The DNA for the CDR3 is TGTGCCAGCAGCTTAACAACAGCCGATAATTCACCCCTCCACTTT. Protein: CASSLTTADNSPLHF.

DNA for the CDR3: TGTGCCAGCAGCCAAGAAGGGCTAGCGGGATGGGGCCAAGAGACCCAGTACTTC. Protein sequence: CASSQEGLAGWGQETQYF. The chain recombines TRBV3-1 with TRBJ2-5; 9 bases are a match to TRBD2. The V gene's germline CDR1 is LGHDT and CDR2 YNNKEL (reference sequence). CDR3 size: 18 residues. V shed 0 bases, J shed 1 base, and the junction held 9 bases outside the gene matches.

This clonotype was seen only a few times. The CDR3 DNA sequence: TGCAGTGCGCCAGGGACAGGGGGATTCAATCAGCCCCAGCATTTT. It specifies CSAPGTGGFNQPQHF. The gene calls are TRBV20-1 and TRBJ1-5; 11 bases match TRBD1. V trimming: 6 bases; J trimming: 3 bases; junction bases outside the gene matches: 7. Germline-derived CDR1 and CDR2 are DFQATT and SNEGSKA (reference sequence). This CDR3 is 15 amino acids long.

At least ten counts were recorded for this clonotype. This rearrangement joins TRBV10-3 to TRBJ2-5; 7 positions match TRBD2. CDR1 ENHRY and CDR2 SYGVKD come from the germline V gene. CDR3 length equals 14 residues. With V trimmed by 10 bases and J by 3 bases, 11 bases remained unmatched. The CDR3 here is CASNGRLAEETQYF. The CDR3 DNA follows: TGTGCCAGCAACGGTCGACTAGCCGAAGAGACCCAGTACTTC.